These 10 T cell receptor beta chains were all obtained from the same sample, sequenced in a study of T cells after yellow fever vaccination. MiXCR, run by TCRdb on the 5' RACE reads, gives a single entry per CDR3 protein. This sample yields roughly 400,000 distinct CDR3 sequences, of which 18% are seen a single time; 15% to 20% belongs to the top ten. Material: PBMCs, obtained before the yellow fever booster vaccination. Receptor source: a man between 18 and 35 years old who received the YFV17D yellow fever vaccine.

This clonotype appeared a few times. The gene calls are TRBV4-2 and TRBJ2-7; D gene ambiguous. CDR1 and CDR2 (germline): LGHNA, YNFKEQ. The CDR3 loop spans 16 amino acids. Trimming shortened V by 2 bases and J by 5 bases, and 19 bases separated the two germline ends. Here the CDR3 DNA reads TGTGCCAGCAGCCAATACCGGTATGCCCTACTCCACGAGCAGTACTTC. Its translation is CASSQYRYALLHEQYF.

This chain joins TRBV29-1 and TRBJ2-5, with D possibly being TRBD1 (6 bases). Germline V gene data show CDR1 as SQVTM and CDR2 as ANQGSEA. The CDR3 totals 13 residues. V lost 7 bases and J 5 bases, leaving 17 bases between the germline ends. The CDR3 loop reads CSASGTPGETQYF. Here the CDR3 DNA reads TGCAGCGCATCCGGGACACCCGGGGAGACCCAGTACTTC.

The chain links TRBV7-9 to TRBJ2-2; D unclear. Trimming shortened V by 1 base and J by 2 bases, and 8 bases separated the two germline ends. Germline V gives CDR1 SEHNR, CDR2 FQNEAQ (reference sequence). The CDR3 contains 15 residues. For the CDR3, the DNA is TGTGCCAGCAGCTTAGTCGCCACAAACACCGGGGAGCTGTTTTTT. It yields the protein CASSLVATNTGELFF.

The genes are TRBV6-1 and TRBJ2-1; D not resolved. Germline CDR1 and CDR2: MNHNS and SASEGT. Trimming pared 3 bases from V and 2 bases from J, leaving 11 bases between. The CDR3 loop spans 15 amino acids. The CDR3 region is CASSEQKGTYNEQFF. As DNA, the CDR3 is TGTGCCAGCAGTGAGCAGAAAGGCACCTACAATGAGCAGTTCTTC.

The chain joins TRBV6-5 to TRBJ1-4; D gene ambiguous. The CDR3 runs 14 residues. Looked up from germline, CDR1 is MNHEY and CDR2 is SVGAGI. Trimming shortened V by 4 bases and J by 1 base, and 7 bases separated the two germline ends. In nucleotides, the CDR3 is TGTGCCAGCAGTTCTGAGGGAACTAATGAAAAACTGTTTTTT. Its protein is CASSSEGTNEKLFF.

The rearrangement joins TRBV4-1 to TRBJ1-4, with D uncertain. V was pared by 4 bases and J by 4 bases, with 10 bases between. The germline gives CDR1 MGHRA, CDR2 YSYEKL. The CDR3 sequence is 14 residues long. The CDR3 spells CASSPTRGNEKLFF. The CDR3 bases are TGCGCCAGCAGCCCGACGCGGGGTAATGAAAAACTGTTTTTT.

This clonotype was seen at least ten times. This rearrangement joins TRBV29-1 to TRBJ2-5; 8 bases line up with TRBD2. This CDR3 has 14 amino acids. Germline V gene sequence: CDR1 SQVTM, CDR2 ANQGSEA. The trim removed 4 bases at V and 3 bases at J, leaving 7 bases unmatched. The CDR3 is CSVGPGGRKETQYF. CDR3 nucleotide sequence: TGCAGCGTTGGGCCGGGGGGGAGGAAAGAGACCCAGTACTTC.

The chain employs TRBV6-2 or TRBV6-3 and TRBJ2-7, with D unclear. This CDR3 has 13 amino acids. Trimming removed 6 bases from V and 6 bases from J, with 15 bases in between. CDR1 and CDR2 from the germline V gene are MNHEY and SVGEGT. CDR3 amino acids: CASRDHQIFEQYV. The CDR3 DNA reads as TGTGCCAGCAGAGACCACCAGATATTCGAGCAGTACGTC.

The chain combines TRBV9 with TRBJ2-1; D is possibly TRBD1 or TRBD2 (7 bases each). The germline V gene encodes CDR1 SGDLS and CDR2 YYNGEE. This CDR3 spans 17 amino acids. Trimming left V 2 bases short and J 4 bases short, with 19 bases between. CDR3 region: CASSVGQWGGLYNEQFF. The CDR3 DNA sequence: TGTGCCAGCAGCGTGGGACAGTGGGGGGGCCTTTACAATGAGCAGTTCTTC.

This chain links TRBV30 with TRBJ2-7; the D gene is possibly TRBD2 (5 bases). V lost 2 bases and J lost 9, with 14 bases in between. From germline, CDR1 is GTSNPN and CDR2 SVGIG (reference sequence). The CDR3 runs to 12 residues. The CDR3 sequence is CAWSPVLGGQYF. CDR3 DNA: TGTGCCTGGAGTCCTGTCCTTGGAGGGCAGTACTTC.